Listed below are T cell receptor beta chains from one sample, sequenced in a study of vaccination and CD4 T cells after COVID-19. From the PCR reads, TCRdb called clonotypes with MiXCR, one entry per CDR3 protein. The sample includes roughly 20,000 distinct CDR3 sequences, about 40% of them seen just once. Their recognized antigens are unknown. Here the sequenced sample was CD4+ T cells from blood, cultured in vitro, taken before SARS-CoV-2 vaccination. All receptors derive from a human donor who had recovered from COVID-19. CDR3s include the opening cysteine and the closing phenylalanine or tryptophan. The D gene is left open where the match is weak. Part of the rows lack a size; the others show once, few, many or a class for expanded clones.

j_gene	d_gene	len	v_gene	abundance	CDR3nt	CDR3aa
TRBJ1-5	.	13	TRBV20-1	.	TGCAGTGCTGGGCTAGGGGGATCTCAGCCCCAGCATTTT	CSAGLGGSQPQHF
TRBJ2-7	.	12	TRBV28	.	TGTGCCAGCAGCCCGACAGGCCCGGGGCAGTACTTC	CASSPTGPGQYF
TRBJ2-5	TRBD2	18	TRBV5-1	.	TGCGCCAGCAGCTTGGGACTAGCGGGAATGGGTCATGAGGAGACCCAGTACTTC	CASSLGLAGMGHEETQYF
TRBJ1-1	.	13	TRBV6-1	.	TGTGCCAGCAGCCGGGGAATTAACACTGAAGCTTTCTTT	CASSRGINTEAFF
TRBJ1-3	TRBD1	15	TRBV6-5	few	TGTGCCAGCAGTTACTCCGGGACAGGAGGAAACACCATATATTTT	CASSYSGTGGNTIYF
TRBJ1-2	.	12	TRBV6-1	few	TGTGCCAGCAGTGAAGTCGGATATGGCTACACCTTC	CASSEVGYGYTF
TRBJ1-2	.	13	TRBV5-1	.	TGCGCCAGCAGCGCTGACAGCAACTATGGCTACACCTTC	CASSADSNYGYTF
TRBJ2-5	.	14	TRBV5-4	.	TGTGCCAGCAGCTTGGACAGATACCAAGAGACCCAGTACTTC	CASSLDRYQETQYF
TRBJ1-2	.	14	TRBV30	once	TGTGCCTGGAGTGAAACTAGTTCTAACTATGGCTACACCTTC	CAWSETSSNYGYTF
TRBJ2-7	.	14	TRBV28	.	TGTGCCAGCAGCCTCCCGAGCGGTTCCTACGAGCAGTACTTC	CASSLPSGSYEQYF
TRBJ2-7	TRBD2	13	TRBV12-3/TRBV12-4	.	TGTGCCAGCAGGCTAGCGGGAGGCGCCGAGCAGTACTTC	CASRLAGGAEQYF
TRBJ1-2	.	15	TRBV20-1	few	TGCAGTGCCATGGTCGGGGACCGGGGGGGCTATGGCTACACCTTC	CSAMVGDRGGYGYTF
TRBJ2-7	.	11	TRBV11-2	.	TGTGCCAGCAGTCGACTGAACGAGCAGTACTTC	CASSRLNEQYF
TRBJ2-1	TRBD2	16	TRBV19	once	TGTGCCAGTAGTATTATACGGACTAGCGGGAACAATGAGCAGTTCTTC	CASSIIRTSGNNEQFF
TRBJ2-1	TRBD2	15	TRBV11-2	once	TGTGCCAGCAGCTCGGGACTAGCGGGAGGGAATGAGCAGTTCTTC	CASSSGLAGGNEQFF
TRBJ2-3	TRBD2	15	TRBV29-1	.	TGCAGCGTTGGAATGAGCGGGAGTAGGGCAGATACGCAGTATTTT	CSVGMSGSRADTQYF
TRBJ2-1	TRBD1	17	TRBV20-1	.	TGCAGTGCTAGAGATCCTCTACAGGGGGCACTGTACAATGAGCAGTTCTTC	CSARDPLQGALYNEQFF
TRBJ2-5	.	18	TRBV15	.	TGTGCCACCAGCAGAGGCCCCGGAGGAAAAACATACCAAGAGACCCAGTACTTC	CATSRGPGGKTYQETQYF
TRBJ1-6	TRBD1	16	TRBV27	.	TGTGCCAGCAGGCCGGCCGGGACAGGCCTTAATTCACCCCTCCACTTT	CASRPAGTGLNSPLHF
TRBJ1-2	.	14	TRBV6-2/TRBV6-3	.	TGTGCCAGCTCCTCTCTCGGACAGAACTATGGCTACACCTTC	CASSSLGQNYGYTF
TRBJ1-1	.	14	TRBV20-1	.	TGCAGTGCCTCCGCAGGGGCTTATAACACTGAAGCTTTCTTT	CSASAGAYNTEAFF
TRBJ2-6	.	16	TRBV2	few	TGTGCCAGCAGTGAAGGGGCCGGTTCTGGGGCCAACGTCCTGACTTTC	CASSEGAGSGANVLTF
TRBJ2-2	TRBD2	15	TRBV2	few	TGTGCCAGCACTGATAGCGGGGGGGCCACCGGGGAGCTGTTTTTT	CASTDSGGATGELFF
TRBJ1-1	.	14	TRBV7-6	few	TGTGCCAGCAGCTTAGGCAGGGAGAGCACTGAAGCTTTCTTT	CASSLGRESTEAFF
TRBJ1-2	TRBD1	14	TRBV6-1	.	TGTGCCAGCAGTCAAGACAGGGCCTGGGGTGGCTACACCTTC	CASSQDRAWGGYTF
TRBJ2-3	TRBD2	18	TRBV6-5	.	TGTGCCAGCAGTTTGGGACTAGCGGGAGGGCCTGGCACAGATACGCAGTATTTT	CASSLGLAGGPGTDTQYF
TRBJ1-1	.	14	TRBV19	.	TGTGCCAGTAGTATCACTGAACCGGGACACCCCTGGGAATTT	CASSITEPGHPWEF
TRBJ2-7	TRBD2	13	TRBV2	few	TGTGCCAGCAGTAGCGGGGGGGCTTACGAGCAGTACTTC	CASSSGGAYEQYF
TRBJ2-7	TRBD1	16	TRBV6-1	.	TGTGCCAGCAGTAGTCCGGGACAGGGGACCTCCTACGAGCAGTACTTC	CASSSPGQGTSYEQYF
TRBJ1-1	.	14	TRBV4-1	few	TGCGCCAGTCTCCCAGGGGTAGGGAGGACTGAAGCTTTCTTT	CASLPGVGRTEAFF
TRBJ2-3	TRBD2	16	TRBV7-8	few	TGTGCCAGCAGCCCCTGGACTAGCGGGATTGCAGATACGCAGTATTTT	CASSPWTSGIADTQYF
TRBJ1-1	.	12	TRBV12-3/TRBV12-4	few	TGTGCCAGCAGTTTAACGAACACTGAAGCTTTCTTT	CASSLTNTEAFF
TRBJ1-5	.	13	TRBV19	.	TGTGCCAGTAGTTTTAGGGACAATCAGCCCCAGCATTTT	CASSFRDNQPQHF
TRBJ1-2	TRBD1	17	TRBV4-3	.	TGCGCCAGCAGCCAAGGAACAGGGGGGGGAGCTAACTATGGCTACACCTTC	CASSQGTGGGANYGYTF
TRBJ2-1	TRBD2	16	TRBV11-3	.	TGTGCCAGCAGCTTCCTAACTAGCGGGAGGATCAATGAGCAGTTCTTC	CASSFLTSGRINEQFF
TRBJ2-1	TRBD1	15	TRBV27	.	TGTGCCAGCAGTCCCCGGGGGCAGGGGGCCGATGAGCAGTTCTTC	CASSPRGQGADEQFF
TRBJ1-2	.	14	TRBV6-2/TRBV6-3	few	TGTGCCAGCAGTGCCCGACAGCTCTATGGGGGCTACACCTTC	CASSARQLYGGYTF
TRBJ1-1	.	15	TRBV7-2	.	TGTGCCAGCAGCCCACCCAGCAGCTCGAACACTGAAGCTTTCTTT	CASSPPSSSNTEAFF
TRBJ1-2	.	16	TRBV4-2	.	TGTGCCAGCAGCCGTGGGACGGGGGGTTTGGACTATGGCTACACCTTC	CASSRGTGGLDYGYTF
TRBJ2-2	.	15	TRBV10-1	.	TGCGCCAGCAGTGGAACGCGATACCCAACCGGGGAGCTGTTTTTT	CASSGTRYPTGELFF
TRBJ1-2	.	13	TRBV30	.	TGTGCCTGGATGGGTGACAGATGGAGTGGCTACACCTTC	CAWMGDRWSGYTF
TRBJ2-3	.	13	TRBV5-1	.	TGCGCCAGCAGCCGCGGACGGACAGATACGCAGTATTTT	CASSRGRTDTQYF
TRBJ1-2	.	14	TRBV6-1	.	TGTGCCAGCAGCCGAACAGGCTTGGGCTATGGCTACACCTTC	CASSRTGLGYGYTF
TRBJ1-1	.	14	TRBV7-2	.	TGTGCCAGCAGCTTAGCCCCTGAGATGACTGAAGCTTTCTTT	CASSLAPEMTEAFF
TRBJ1-5	.	14	TRBV27	few	TGTGCCAGCAGTTTATTCAGTAGCAATCAGCCCCAGCATTTT	CASSLFSSNQPQHF
TRBJ1-2	TRBD1	14	TRBV29-1	.	TGCAGCATCGCCGGGACAGACGTTAGGCTTGGCTACACCTTC	CSIAGTDVRLGYTF
TRBJ1-1	.	15	TRBV10-3	once	TGTGCCATCAGTGAGTTTCCTCCCGAGCACCCTGAAGCTTTCTTT	CAISEFPPEHPEAFF
TRBJ1-1	TRBD1	15	TRBV9	.	TGTGCCAGCAGCCCCAGACAGGGGGCAGTAACTGAAGCTTTCTTT	CASSPRQGAVTEAFF
TRBJ2-3	TRBD1	14	TRBV20-1	.	TGCAGAGGGGGCCGGGACAGACCCACAGATACGCAGTATTTT	CRGGRDRPTDTQYF
TRBJ1-1	.	13	TRBV5-4	.	TGTGCCAGCAGCTTATACAGGGCGAAAGGCGCTTTCTTT	CASSLYRAKGAFF
TRBJ2-7	.	14	TRBV7-8	few	TGTGCCAGCAGCGCCCTGGTTCCCTCCTACGAGCAGTACTTC	CASSALVPSYEQYF